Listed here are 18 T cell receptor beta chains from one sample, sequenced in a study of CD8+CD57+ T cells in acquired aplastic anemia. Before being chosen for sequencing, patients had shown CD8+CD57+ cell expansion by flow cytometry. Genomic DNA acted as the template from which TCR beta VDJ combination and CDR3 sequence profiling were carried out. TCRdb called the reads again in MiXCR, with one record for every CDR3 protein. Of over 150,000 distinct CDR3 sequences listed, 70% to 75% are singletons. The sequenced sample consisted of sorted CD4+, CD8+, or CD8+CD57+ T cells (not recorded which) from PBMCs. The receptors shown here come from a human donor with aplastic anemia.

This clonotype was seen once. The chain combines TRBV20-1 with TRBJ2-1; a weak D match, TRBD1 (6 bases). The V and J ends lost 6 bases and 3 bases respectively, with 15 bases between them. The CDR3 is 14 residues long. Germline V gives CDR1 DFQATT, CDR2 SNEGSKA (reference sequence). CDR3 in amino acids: CSAPRGLDYNEQFF. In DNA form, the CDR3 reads TGCAGTGCCCCCAGGGGCCTTGACTACAATGAGCAGTTCTTC.

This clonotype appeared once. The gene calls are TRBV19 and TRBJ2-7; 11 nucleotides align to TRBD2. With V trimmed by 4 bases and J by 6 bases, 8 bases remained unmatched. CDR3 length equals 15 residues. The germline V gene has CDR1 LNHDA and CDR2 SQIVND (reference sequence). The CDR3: CASSSPGLAEREQYF. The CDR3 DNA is TGTGCCAGTAGTAGCCCGGGACTAGCGGAGCGCGAGCAGTACTTC. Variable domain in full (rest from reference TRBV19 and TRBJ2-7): DGGITQSPKYLFRKEGQNVTLSCEQNLNHDAMYWYRQDPGQGLRLIYYSQIVNDFQKGDIAEGYSVSREKKESFPLTVTSAQKNPTAFYLCASSSPGLAEREQYFGPGTRLTVT.

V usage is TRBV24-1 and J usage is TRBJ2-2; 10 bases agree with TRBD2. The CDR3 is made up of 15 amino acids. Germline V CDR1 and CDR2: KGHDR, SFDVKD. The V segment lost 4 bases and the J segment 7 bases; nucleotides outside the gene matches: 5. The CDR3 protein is CATSDGTSAVGELFF. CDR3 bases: TGTGCCACCAGTGACGGGACTAGCGCGGTCGGGGAGCTGTTTTTT.

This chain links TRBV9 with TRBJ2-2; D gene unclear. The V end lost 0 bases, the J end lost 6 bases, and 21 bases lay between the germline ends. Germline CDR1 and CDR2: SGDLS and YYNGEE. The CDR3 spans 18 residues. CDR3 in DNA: TGTGCCAGCAGCGTAGGCCCCGGCCTCGACGTAGCCGCCGGGGAGCTGTTTTTT. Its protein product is CASSVGPGLDVAAGELFF.

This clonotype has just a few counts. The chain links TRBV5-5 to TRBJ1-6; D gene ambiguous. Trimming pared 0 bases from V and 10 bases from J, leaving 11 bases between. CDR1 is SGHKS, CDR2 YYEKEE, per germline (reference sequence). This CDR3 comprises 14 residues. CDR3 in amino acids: CASSLAREHSPLHF. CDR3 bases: TGTGCCAGCAGCTTGGCCCGGGAGCACTCACCCCTCCACTTT.

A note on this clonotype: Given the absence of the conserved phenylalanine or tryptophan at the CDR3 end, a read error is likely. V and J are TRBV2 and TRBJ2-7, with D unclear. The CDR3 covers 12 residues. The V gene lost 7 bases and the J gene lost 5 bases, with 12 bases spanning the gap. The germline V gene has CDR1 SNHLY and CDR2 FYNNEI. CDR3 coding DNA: TGTGCCAGCAAGCAACAATTCGACGAGCAGTACCTC. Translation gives CASKQQFDEQYL.

DNA of the CDR3: TGTGCCAGCAGCTTAGAGGTGGGGCGAGCCTACGAGCAGTACTTC. Amino acids: CASSLEVGRAYEQYF. This chain joins TRBV7-8 and TRBJ2-7, with a tentative D call TRBD1 (5 bases). V lost 1 base to trimming and J lost 2 bases, with 12 bases between them. The CDR3 is 15 residues long. Germline-derived CDR1 and CDR2 are SGHVS and FQNEAQ.

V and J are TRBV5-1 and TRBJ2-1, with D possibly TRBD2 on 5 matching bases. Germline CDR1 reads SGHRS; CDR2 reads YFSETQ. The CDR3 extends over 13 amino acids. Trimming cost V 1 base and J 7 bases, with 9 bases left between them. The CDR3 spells CASSLTTTNEQFF. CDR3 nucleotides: TGCGCCAGCAGCTTGACGACTACGAATGAGCAGTTCTTC.

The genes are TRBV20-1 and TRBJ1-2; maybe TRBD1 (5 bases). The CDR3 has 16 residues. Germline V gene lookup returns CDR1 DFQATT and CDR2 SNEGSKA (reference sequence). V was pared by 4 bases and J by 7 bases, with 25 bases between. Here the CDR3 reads CSATGLGLAGGIGYTF. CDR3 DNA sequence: TGCAGTGCTACAGGACTGGGACTAGCGGGGGGAATTGGCTACACCTTC.

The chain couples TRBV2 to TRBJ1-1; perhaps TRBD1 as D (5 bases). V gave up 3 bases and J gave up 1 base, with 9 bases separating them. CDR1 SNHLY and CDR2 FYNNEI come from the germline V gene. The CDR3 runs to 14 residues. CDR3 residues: CASSDPRGNTEAFF. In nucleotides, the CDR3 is TGTGCCAGCAGTGATCCGAGGGGGAACACTGAAGCTTTCTTT.

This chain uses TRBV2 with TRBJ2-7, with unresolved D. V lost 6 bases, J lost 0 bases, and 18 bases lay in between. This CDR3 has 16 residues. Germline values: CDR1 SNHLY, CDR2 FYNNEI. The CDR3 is CASSEIYEASSYEQYF. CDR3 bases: TGTGCCAGCAGCGAAATCTACGAGGCGAGCTCCTACGAGCAGTACTTC.

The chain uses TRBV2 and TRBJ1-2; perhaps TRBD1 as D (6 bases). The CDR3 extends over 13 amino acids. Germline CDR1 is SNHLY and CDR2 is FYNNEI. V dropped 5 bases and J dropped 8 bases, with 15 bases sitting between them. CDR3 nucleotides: TGTGCCAGCAGTAACAGGGAAACCCTCGGCTACACCTTC. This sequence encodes CASSNRETLGYTF.

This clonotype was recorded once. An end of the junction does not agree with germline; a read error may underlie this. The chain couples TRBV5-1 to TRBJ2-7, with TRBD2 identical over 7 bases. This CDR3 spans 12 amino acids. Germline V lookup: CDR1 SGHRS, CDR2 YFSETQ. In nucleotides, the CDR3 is TGCGCCAGCAGCTTGGGGGACTACGGGCAGTACTTC. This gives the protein CASSLGDYGQYF. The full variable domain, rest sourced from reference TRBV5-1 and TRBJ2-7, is KAGVTQTPRYLIKTRGQQVTLSCSPISGHRSVSWYQQTPGQGLQFLFEYFSETQRNKGNFPGRFSGRQFSNSRSEMNVSTLELGDSALYLCASSLGDYGQYFGPGTRLTVT.

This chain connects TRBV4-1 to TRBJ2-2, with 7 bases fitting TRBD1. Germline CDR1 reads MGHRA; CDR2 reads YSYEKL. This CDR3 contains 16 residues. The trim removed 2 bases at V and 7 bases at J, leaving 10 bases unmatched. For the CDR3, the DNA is TGCGCCAGCAGCCAACGACAGGGAAAGGAAGGCGGGGAGCTGTTTTTT. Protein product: CASSQRQGKEGGELFF.

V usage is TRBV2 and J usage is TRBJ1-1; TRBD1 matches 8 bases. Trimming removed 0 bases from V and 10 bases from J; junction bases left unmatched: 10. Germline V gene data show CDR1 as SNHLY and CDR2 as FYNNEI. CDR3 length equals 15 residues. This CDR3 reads CASSEALGQVKGAFF. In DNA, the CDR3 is TGTGCCAGCAGTGAAGCCCTGGGACAGGTAAAGGGAGCTTTCTTT.

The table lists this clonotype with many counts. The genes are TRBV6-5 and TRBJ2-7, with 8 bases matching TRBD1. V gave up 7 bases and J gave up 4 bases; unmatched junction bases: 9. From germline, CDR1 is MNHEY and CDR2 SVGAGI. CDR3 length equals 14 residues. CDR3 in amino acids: CASISQGVRYEQYF. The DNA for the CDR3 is TGTGCCAGCATATCACAGGGGGTGAGATACGAGCAGTACTTC.

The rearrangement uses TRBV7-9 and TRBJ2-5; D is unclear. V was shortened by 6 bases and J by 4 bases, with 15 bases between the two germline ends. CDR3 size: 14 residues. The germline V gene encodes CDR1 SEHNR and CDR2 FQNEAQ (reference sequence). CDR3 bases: TGTGCCAGCAGTTCTACAATTTGGGGAGAGACCCAGTACTTC. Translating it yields CASSSTIWGETQYF.

CDR3 DNA: TGTGCCATCAGTTCGGGACTAGGCAATGAGCAGTTCTTC. Protein: CAISSGLGNEQFF. The chain uses TRBV10-3 and TRBJ2-1; 8 bases match TRBD2. This CDR3 has 13 amino acids. Germline V lookup: CDR1 ENHRY, CDR2 SYGVKD. V shed 5 bases, J shed 6 bases, and the junction held 3 bases outside the gene matches.